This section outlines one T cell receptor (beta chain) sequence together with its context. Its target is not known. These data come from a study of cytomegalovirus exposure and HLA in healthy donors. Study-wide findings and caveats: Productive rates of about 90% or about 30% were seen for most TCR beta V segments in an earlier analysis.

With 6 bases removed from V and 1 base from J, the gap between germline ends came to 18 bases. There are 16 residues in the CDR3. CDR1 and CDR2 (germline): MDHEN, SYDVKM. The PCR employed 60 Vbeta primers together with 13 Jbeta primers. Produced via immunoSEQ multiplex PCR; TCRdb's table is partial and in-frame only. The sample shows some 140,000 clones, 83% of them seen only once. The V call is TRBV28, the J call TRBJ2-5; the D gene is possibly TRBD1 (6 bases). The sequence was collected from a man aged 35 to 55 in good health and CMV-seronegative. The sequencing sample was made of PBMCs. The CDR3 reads CASSPWVVTGQETQYF. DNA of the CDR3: TGTGCCAGCAGCCCATGGGTCGTGACAGGCCAAGAGACCCAGTACTTC.